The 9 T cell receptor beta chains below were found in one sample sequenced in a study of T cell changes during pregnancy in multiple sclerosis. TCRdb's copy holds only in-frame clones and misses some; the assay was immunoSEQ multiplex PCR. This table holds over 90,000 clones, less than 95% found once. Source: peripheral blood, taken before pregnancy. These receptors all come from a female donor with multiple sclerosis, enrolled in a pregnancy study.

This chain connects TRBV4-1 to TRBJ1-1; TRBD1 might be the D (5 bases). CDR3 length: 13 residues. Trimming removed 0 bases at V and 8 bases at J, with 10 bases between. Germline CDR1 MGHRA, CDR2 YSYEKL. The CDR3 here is CASSQEGGTEAFF. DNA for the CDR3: TGCGCCAGCAGCCAAGAGGGGGGGACGGAAGCTTTCTTT.

The CDR3 sequence is CASSGGPDTQYF. The CDR3 bases are TGTGCCAGCAGTGGCGGTCCAGATACGCAGTATTTT. The chain couples TRBV6-6 to TRBJ2-3; the D is unclear. The CDR3 totals 12 residues. Germline-derived CDR1 and CDR2 are MNHNY and SVGAGI (reference sequence). V was trimmed by 5 bases and J by 4 bases, leaving 7 bases between them.

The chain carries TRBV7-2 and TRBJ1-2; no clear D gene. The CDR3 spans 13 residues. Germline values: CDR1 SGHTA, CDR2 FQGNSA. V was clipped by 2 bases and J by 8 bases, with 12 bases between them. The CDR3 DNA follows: TGTGCCAGCAGCTTAAGCGGGTCAAGAGGCTACACCTTC. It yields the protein CASSLSGSRGYTF.

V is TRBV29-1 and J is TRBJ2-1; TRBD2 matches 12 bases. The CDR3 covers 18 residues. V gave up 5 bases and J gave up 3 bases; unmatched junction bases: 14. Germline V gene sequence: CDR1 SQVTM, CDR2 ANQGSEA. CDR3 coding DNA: TGCAGCGTTCCAAAAATCCGGACTAGCGGGGTCTACTACAATGAGCAGTTCTTC. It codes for CSVPKIRTSGVYYNEQFF.

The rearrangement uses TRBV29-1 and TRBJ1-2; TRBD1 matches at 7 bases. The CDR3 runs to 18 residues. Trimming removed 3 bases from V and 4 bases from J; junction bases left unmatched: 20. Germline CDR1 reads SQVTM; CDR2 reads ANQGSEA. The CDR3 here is CSVDLQNSGTENPYGYTF. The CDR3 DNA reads TGCAGCGTTGACCTTCAAAATTCCGGGACAGAGAACCCCTATGGCTACACCTTC.

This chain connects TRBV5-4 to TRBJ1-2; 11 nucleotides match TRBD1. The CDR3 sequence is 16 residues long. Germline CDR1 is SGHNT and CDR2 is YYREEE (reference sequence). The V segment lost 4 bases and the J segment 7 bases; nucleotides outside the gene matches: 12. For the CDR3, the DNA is TGTGCCAGCAGCATCCTCTCGGACAGGGGGCTTCGTGGCTACACCTTC. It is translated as CASSILSDRGLRGYTF.

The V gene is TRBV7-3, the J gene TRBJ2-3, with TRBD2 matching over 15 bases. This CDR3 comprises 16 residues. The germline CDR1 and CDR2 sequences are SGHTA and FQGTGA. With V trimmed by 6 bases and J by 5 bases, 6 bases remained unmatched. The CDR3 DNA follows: TGTGCCAGCAGTACCGGACTAGCGGGGGGGCTAGATACGCAGTATTTT. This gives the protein CASSTGLAGGLDTQYF. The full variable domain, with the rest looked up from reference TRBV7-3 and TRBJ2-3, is GAGVSQTPSNKVTEKGKYVELRCDPISGHTALYWYRQSLGQGPEFLIYFQGTGAADDSGLPNDRFFAVRPEGSVSTLKIQRTERGDSAVYLCASSTGLAGGLDTQYFGPGTRLTVL.

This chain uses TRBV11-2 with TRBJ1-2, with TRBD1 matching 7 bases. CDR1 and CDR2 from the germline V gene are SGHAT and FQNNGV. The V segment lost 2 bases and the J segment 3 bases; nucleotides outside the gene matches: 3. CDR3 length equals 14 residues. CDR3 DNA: TGTGCCAGCAGCTTACGACAGGGAGACTATGGCTACACCTTC. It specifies CASSLRQGDYGYTF.

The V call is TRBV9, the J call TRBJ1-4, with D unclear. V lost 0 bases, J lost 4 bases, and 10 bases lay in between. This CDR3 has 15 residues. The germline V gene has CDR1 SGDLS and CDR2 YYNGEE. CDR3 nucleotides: TGTGCCAGCAGCGTAGATCCGTCCCTTAATGAAAAACTGTTTTTT. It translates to CASSVDPSLNEKLFF.